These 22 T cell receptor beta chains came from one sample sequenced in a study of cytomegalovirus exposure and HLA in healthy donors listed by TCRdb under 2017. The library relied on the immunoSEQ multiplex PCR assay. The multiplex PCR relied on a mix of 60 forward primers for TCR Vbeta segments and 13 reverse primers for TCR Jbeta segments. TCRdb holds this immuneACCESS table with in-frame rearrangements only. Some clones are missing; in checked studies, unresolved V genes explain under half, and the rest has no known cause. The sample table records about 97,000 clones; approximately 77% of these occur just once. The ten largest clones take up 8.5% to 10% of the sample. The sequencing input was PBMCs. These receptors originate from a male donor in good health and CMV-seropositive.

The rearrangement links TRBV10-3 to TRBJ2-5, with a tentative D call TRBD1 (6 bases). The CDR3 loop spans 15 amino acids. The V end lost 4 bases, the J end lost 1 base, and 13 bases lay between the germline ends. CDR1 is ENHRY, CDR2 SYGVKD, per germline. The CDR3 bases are TGTGCCATCAGTGGGGAACAGGGACCCCAAGAGACCCAGTACTTC. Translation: CAISGEQGPQETQYF.

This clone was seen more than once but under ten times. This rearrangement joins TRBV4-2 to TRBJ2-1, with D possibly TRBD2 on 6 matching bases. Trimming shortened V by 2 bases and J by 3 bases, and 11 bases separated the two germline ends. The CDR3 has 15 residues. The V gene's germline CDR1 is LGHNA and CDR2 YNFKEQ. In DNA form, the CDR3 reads TGTGCCAGCAGCCAAACTAGCTCTCTCTACAATGAGCAGTTCTTC. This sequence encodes CASSQTSSLYNEQFF.

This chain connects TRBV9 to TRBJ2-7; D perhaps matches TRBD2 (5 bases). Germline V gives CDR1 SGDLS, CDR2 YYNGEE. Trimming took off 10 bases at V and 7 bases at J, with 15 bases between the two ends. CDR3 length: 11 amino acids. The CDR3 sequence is CASSSGNEQYF. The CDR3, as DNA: TGTGCCTCCTCCTCCGGGAATGAGCAGTACTTC.

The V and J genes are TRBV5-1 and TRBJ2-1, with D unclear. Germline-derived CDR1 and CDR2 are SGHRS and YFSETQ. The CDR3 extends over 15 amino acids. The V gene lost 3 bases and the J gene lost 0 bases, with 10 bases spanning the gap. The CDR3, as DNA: TGCGCCAGCAGCTCATCGCTAAGCTCCTACAATGAGCAGTTCTTC. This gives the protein CASSSSLSSYNEQFF.

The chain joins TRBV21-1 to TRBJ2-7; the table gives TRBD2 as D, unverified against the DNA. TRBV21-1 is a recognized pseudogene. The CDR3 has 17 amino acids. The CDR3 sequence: CASSKVGGLKPFYEQYF. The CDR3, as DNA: TGTGCCAGCAGCAAAGTGGGGGGGCTTAAACCGTTCTACGAGCAGTACTTC.

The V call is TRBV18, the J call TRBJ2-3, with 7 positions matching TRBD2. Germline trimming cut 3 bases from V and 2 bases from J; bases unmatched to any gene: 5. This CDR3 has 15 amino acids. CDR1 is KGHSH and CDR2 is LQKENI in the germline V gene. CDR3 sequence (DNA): TGTGCCAGCTCACCCCGACTAGCAGACACAGATACGCAGTATTTT. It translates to CASSPRLADTDTQYF.

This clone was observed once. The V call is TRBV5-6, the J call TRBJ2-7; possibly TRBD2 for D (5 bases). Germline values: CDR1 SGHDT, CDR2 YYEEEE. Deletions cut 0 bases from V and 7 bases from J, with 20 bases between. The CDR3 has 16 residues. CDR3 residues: CASSLGPPFRPGEQYF. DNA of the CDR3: TGTGCCAGCAGCTTGGGTCCCCCATTTCGGCCGGGAGAGCAGTACTTC.

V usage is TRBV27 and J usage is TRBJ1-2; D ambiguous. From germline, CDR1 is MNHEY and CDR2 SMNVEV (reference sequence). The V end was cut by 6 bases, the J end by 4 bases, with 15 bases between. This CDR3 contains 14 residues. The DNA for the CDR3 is TGTGCCAGCAGCCCCGTTGATACGGTCTATGGCTACACCTTC. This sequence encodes CASSPVDTVYGYTF.

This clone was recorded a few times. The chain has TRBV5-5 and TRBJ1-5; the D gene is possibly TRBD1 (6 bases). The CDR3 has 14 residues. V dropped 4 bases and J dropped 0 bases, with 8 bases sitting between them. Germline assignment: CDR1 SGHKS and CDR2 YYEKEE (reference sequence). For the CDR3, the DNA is TGTGCCAGCAGCGGGGGCTATAGCAATCAGCCCCAGCATTTT. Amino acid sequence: CASSGGYSNQPQHF. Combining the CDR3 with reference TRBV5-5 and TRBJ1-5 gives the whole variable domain DAGVTQSPTHLIKTRGQQVTLRCSPISGHKSVSWYQQVLGQGPQFIFQYYEKEERGRGNFPDRFSARQFPNYSSELNVNALLLGDSALYLCASSGGYSNQPQHFGDGTRLSIL.

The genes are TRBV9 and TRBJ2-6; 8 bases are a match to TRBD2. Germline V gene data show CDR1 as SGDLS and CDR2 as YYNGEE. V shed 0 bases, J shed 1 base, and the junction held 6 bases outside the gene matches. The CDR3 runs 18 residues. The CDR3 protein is CASSVVGLVGSGANVLTF. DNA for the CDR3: TGTGCCAGCAGCGTAGTGGGACTAGTGGGGTCTGGGGCCAACGTCCTGACTTTC. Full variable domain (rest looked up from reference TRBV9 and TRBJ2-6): DSGVTQTPKHLITATGQRVTLRCSPRSGDLSVYWYQQSLDQGLQFLIQYYNGEERAKGNILERFSAQQFPDLHSELNLSSLELGDSALYFCASSVVGLVGSGANVLTFGAGSRLTVL.

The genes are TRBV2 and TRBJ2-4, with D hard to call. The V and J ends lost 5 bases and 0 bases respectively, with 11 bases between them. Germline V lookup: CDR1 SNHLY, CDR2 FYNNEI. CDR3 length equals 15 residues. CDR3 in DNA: TGTGCCAGCAGTCCTACAGTTCTAGCCAAAAACATTCAGTACTTC. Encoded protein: CASSPTVLAKNIQYF.

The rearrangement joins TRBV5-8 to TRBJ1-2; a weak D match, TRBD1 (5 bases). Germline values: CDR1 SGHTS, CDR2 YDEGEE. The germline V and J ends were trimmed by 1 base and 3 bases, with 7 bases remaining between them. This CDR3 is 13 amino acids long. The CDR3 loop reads CASSLQGDYGYTF. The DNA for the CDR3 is TGTGCCAGCAGCTTGCAGGGCGACTATGGCTACACCTTC.

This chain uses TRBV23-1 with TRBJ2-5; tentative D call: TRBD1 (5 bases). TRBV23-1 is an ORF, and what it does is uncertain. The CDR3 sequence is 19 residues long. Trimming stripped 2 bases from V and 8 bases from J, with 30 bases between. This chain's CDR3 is CASSQPANPRVTRPGTQYF. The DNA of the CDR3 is TGCGCCAGCAGTCAACCCGCCAATCCCAGGGTTACACGACCAGGAACCCAGTACTTC.

Here the CDR3 DNA reads TGTGCCAGCAGCTTAGTTTTAAATGAAAAACTGTTTTTT. This encodes CASSLVLNEKLFF. The rearrangement joins TRBV11-2 to TRBJ1-4; the D is unclear. This CDR3 has 13 residues. V gave up 1 base and J gave up 5 bases, with 5 bases separating them. From germline, CDR1 is SGHAT and CDR2 FQNNGV.

The DNA of the CDR3 is TGTGCCACCAGCAGAGATATTACTTCTGCAACTAATGAAAAACTGTTTTTT. Protein product: CATSRDITSATNEKLFF. The V and J genes are TRBV15 and TRBJ1-4; D unclear. V lost 0 bases, J lost 0 bases, and 11 bases lay in between. The CDR3 is made up of 17 amino acids. Germline V gives CDR1 LNHNV, CDR2 YYDKDF (reference sequence).

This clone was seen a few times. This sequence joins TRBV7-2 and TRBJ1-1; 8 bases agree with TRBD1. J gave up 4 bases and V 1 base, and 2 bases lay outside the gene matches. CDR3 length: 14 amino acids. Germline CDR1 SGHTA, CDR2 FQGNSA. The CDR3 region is CASSLGTGLTEAFF. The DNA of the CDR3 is TGTGCCAGCAGCTTAGGGACAGGGCTCACTGAAGCTTTCTTT.

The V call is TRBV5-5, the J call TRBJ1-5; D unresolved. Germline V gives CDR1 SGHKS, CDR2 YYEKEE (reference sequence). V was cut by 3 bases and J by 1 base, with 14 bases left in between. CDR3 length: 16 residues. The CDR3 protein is CASSSLAGLSNQPQHF. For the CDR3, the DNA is TGTGCCAGCAGCTCCTTGGCAGGCCTAAGCAATCAGCCCCAGCATTTT.

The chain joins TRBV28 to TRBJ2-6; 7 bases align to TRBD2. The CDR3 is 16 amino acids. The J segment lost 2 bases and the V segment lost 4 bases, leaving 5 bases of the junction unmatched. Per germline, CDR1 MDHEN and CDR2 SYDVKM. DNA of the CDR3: TGTGCCAGCAGTTCGGCGGGGGATCCTGGGGCCAACGTCCTGACTTTC. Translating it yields CASSSAGDPGANVLTF.

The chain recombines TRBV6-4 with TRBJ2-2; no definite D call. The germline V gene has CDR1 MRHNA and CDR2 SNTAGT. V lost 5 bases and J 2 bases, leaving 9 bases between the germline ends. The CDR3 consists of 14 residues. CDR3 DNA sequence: TGTGCCAGCAGTACAGTGATAAACACCGGGGAGCTGTTTTTT. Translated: CASSTVINTGELFF.

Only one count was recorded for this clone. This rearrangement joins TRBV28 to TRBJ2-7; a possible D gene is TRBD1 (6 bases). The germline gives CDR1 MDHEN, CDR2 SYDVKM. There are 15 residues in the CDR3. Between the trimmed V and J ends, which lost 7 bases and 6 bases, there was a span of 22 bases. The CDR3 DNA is TGTGCCAGCACCCTAGCAGGGGCTCCCCTTCTCGAGCAGTACTTC. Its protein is CASTLAGAPLLEQYF.

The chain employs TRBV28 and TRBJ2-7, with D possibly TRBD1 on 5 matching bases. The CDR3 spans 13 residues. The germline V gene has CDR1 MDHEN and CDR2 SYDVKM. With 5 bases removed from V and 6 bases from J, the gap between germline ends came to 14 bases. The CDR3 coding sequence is TGTGCCAGCAGTCTGGACACTCCGGGCGAGCAGTACTTC. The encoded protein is CASSLDTPGEQYF. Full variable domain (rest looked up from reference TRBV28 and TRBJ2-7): DVKVTQSSRYLVKRTGEKVFLECVQDMDHENMFWYRQDPGLGLRLIYFSYDVKMKEKGDIPEGYSVSREKKERFSLILESASTNQTSMYLCASSLDTPGEQYFGPGTRLTVT.

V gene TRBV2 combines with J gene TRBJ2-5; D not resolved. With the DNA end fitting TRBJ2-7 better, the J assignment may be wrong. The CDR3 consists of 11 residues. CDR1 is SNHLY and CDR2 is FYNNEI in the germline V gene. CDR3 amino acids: CASSADYEQYF. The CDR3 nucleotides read TGTGCCAGCAGTGCAGACTACGAGCAGTACTTC.